Each of the 30 T cell receptor beta chains below was sequenced from the same sample in a study of T-cell memory formation after mild COVID-19. TCRdb reanalysed the 5' RACE reads using MiXCR and keeps one entry per CDR3 protein. The table shows 200,000 to 250,000 distinct CDR3 sequences, with over 9% occurring only once. Sequenced material: PBMCs or a T cell subset sorted from them (not recorded which). These receptors were taken from a man between 18 and 29 years old who had mild COVID-19 (a few samples of this study predate the infection). Cell type and time point are not known.

This rearrangement joins TRBV20-1 to TRBJ2-7; no definite D call. The CDR3 is made up of 14 amino acids. From germline, CDR1 is DFQATT and CDR2 SNEGSKA (reference sequence). V was pared by 1 base and J by 0 bases, with 10 bases between. CDR3: CSARGQVSSYEQYV. Here the CDR3 DNA reads TGCAGTGCTAGAGGGCAGGTTAGCTCCTACGAGCAGTACGTC.

The chain carries TRBV7-9 and TRBJ1-2, with TRBD1 identical over 7 bases. The CDR3 length is 15 residues. Germline V gives CDR1 SEHNR, CDR2 FQNEAQ (reference sequence). Trimming removed 3 bases from V and 3 bases from J; junction bases left unmatched: 7. The CDR3 loop is CASSFPTGHDYGYTF. DNA of the CDR3: TGTGCCAGCAGCTTCCCGACAGGGCACGACTATGGCTACACCTTC.

The chain links TRBV6-2 or TRBV6-3 to TRBJ2-1; TRBD2 matches 8 bases. After removal of 2 bases from V and 8 bases from J, the junction contained 8 bases not matched to a gene. CDR3 length: 15 residues. CDR1 is MNHEY, CDR2 SVGEGT, per germline. For the CDR3, the DNA is TGTGCCAGCAGTTACGGTGCGGGGGGCCGGGATGAGCAGTTCTTC. Its protein product is CASSYGAGGRDEQFF.

There are a few counts of this clonotype. This sequence joins TRBV6-2 or TRBV6-3 and TRBJ2-7, with TRBD1 identical over 10 bases. Trimming took 5 bases from V and 3 from J; bases not matched to a gene: 7. This CDR3 spans 15 amino acids. Per germline, CDR1 MNHEY and CDR2 SVGEGT. This CDR3 reads CASSPRDRGFYEQYV. CDR3 sequence (DNA): TGTGCCAGCAGTCCCCGGGACAGGGGTTTCTACGAGCAGTACGTC.

This clonotype has only a few counts. The CDR3 sequence: CASRGWGFQPQHF. In DNA form, the CDR3 reads TGTGCCAGCAGAGGATGGGGGTTTCAGCCCCAGCATTTT. This rearrangement joins TRBV6-2 or TRBV6-3 to TRBJ1-5, with D possibly matching TRBD1 (5 bases). The CDR3 has 13 residues. Germline V gives CDR1 MNHEY, CDR2 SVGEGT. Between the trimmed V and J ends, which lost 6 bases and 6 bases, there was a span of 12 bases.

This clonotype has ten or more counts. The chain has TRBV7-2 and TRBJ2-7, with TRBD1 matching 11 bases. There are 15 residues in the CDR3. V shed 5 bases, J shed 7 bases, and the junction held 10 bases outside the gene matches. In germline, CDR1 is SGHTA, CDR2 FQGNSA. The CDR3 region is CASSPWTGGPGEQYF. The CDR3 region has the DNA TGTGCCAGCAGCCCGTGGACAGGGGGCCCGGGTGAGCAGTACTTC.

This clonotype was observed a handful of times. CDR3 sequence: CASSRRTGNEQFF. CDR3 nucleotide sequence: TGTGCCAGCAGTCGTAGGACAGGCAATGAGCAGTTCTTC. This chain joins TRBV6-2 or TRBV6-3 and TRBJ2-1; 7 bases fit TRBD1. The J segment lost 6 bases and the V segment lost 5 bases, leaving 4 bases of the junction unmatched. The CDR3 has 13 residues. Germline CDR1 and CDR2: MNHEY and SVGEGT.

The V gene is TRBV7-2, the J gene TRBJ2-5; 8 bases line up with TRBD2. The germline CDR1 and CDR2 sequences are SGHTA and FQGNSA. The CDR3 is 15 amino acids. The V and J ends lost 1 base and 5 bases, in that order; junction bases with no gene match: 6. The CDR3 DNA sequence: TGTGCCAGCAGCTTAGTCGGGGGGGCCGAGGAGACCCAGTACTTC. Protein product: CASSLVGGAEETQYF. Filled out from reference TRBV7-2 and TRBJ2-5, the complete variable domain reads GAGVSQSPSNKVTEKGKDVELRCDPISGHTALYWYRQSLGQGLEFLIYFQGNSAPDKSGLPSDRFSAERTGGSVSTLTIQRTQQEDSAVYLCASSLVGGAEETQYFGPGTRLLVL.

V gene TRBV4-3 combines with J gene TRBJ1-6; D possibly corresponds to TRBD1 (6 bases). The CDR3 totals 15 residues. V shed 0 bases and J shed 9 bases, with 12 bases lying between them. Germline CDR1 LGHNA, CDR2 YSLEER. The CDR3 here is CASSQDWGQGSPLHF. The CDR3, as DNA: TGCGCCAGCAGCCAAGATTGGGGGCAGGGTTCACCCCTCCACTTT.

The sample holds many counts of this clonotype. V is TRBV5-4 and J is TRBJ2-1, with TRBD2 matching over 9 bases. This CDR3 contains 15 residues. CDR1 SGHNT and CDR2 YYREEE come from the germline V gene (reference sequence). V dropped 1 base and J dropped 6; count of bases not matched to a gene: 5. In DNA form, the CDR3 reads TGTGCCAGCAGCTTGAGGGCGGGGGGGTCCAATGAGCAGTTCTTC. Its protein product is CASSLRAGGSNEQFF.

CDR3 sequence reads: CASSLAGRTKGYTF. The CDR3 DNA reads as TGCGCCAGCAGCTTGGCCGGCAGGACTAAGGGCTACACCTTC. The chain is built from TRBV5-1 and TRBJ1-2, with D unclear. CDR1 is SGHRS, CDR2 YFSETQ, per germline. The V gene lost 0 bases and the J gene lost 8 bases, with 14 bases spanning the gap. The CDR3 runs 14 residues.

The V call is TRBV13, the J call TRBJ1-1, with D unresolved. The germline gives CDR1 PRHDT, CDR2 FYEKMQ (reference sequence). CDR3 length: 13 residues. Trimming cost V 7 bases and J 1 base, with 10 bases left between them. CDR3 bases: TGTGCCAGCAAGGGTCTCGGGAACACTGAAGCTTTCTTT. Its translation is CASKGLGNTEAFF.

This clonotype occurred a few times. This chain uses TRBV5-4 with TRBJ2-7; TRBD1 aligns across 9 bases. The CDR3 is made up of 15 amino acids. The germline gives CDR1 SGHNT, CDR2 YYREEE (reference sequence). V lost 3 bases, J lost 1 base, and 5 bases stayed unmatched. This chain's CDR3 is CASSSGTGISYEQYF. The CDR3 nucleotides are TGTGCCAGCAGCTCCGGGACAGGGATTTCCTACGAGCAGTACTTC.

CDR3 nucleotide sequence: TGTGCCAGCAGTTTACGAGGGGGGGAAGCTTTCTTT. This sequence encodes CASSLRGGEAFF. This chain joins TRBV28 and TRBJ1-1, with D possibly matching TRBD1 (6 bases). V lost 2 bases and J 8 bases, leaving 9 bases between the germline ends. Germline CDR1 is MDHEN and CDR2 is SYDVKM. The CDR3 contains 12 residues. Based on the CDR3 plus reference TRBV28 and TRBJ1-1, the full variable domain is DVKVTQSSRYLVKRTGEKVFLECVQDMDHENMFWYRQDPGLGLRLIYFSYDVKMKEKGDIPEGYSVSREKKERFSLILESASTNQTSMYLCASSLRGGEAFFGQGTRLTVV.

Only a few counts were recorded for this clonotype. CDR3 sequence reads: CASSQDSSGVGGQYF. The DNA for the CDR3 is TGCGCCAGCAGCCAAGATTCTAGCGGGGTAGGTGGGCAGTACTTC. The chain is built from TRBV4-3 and TRBJ2-7, with 9 positions matching TRBD2. The CDR3 extends over 15 amino acids. Trimming took 0 bases from V and 9 from J; bases not matched to a gene: 9. Germline values: CDR1 LGHNA, CDR2 YSLEER.

This clonotype occurred many times. The chain uses TRBV7-2 and TRBJ2-3, with TRBD1 matching 8 bases. V lost 9 bases and J lost 4; bases outside the gene matches: 9. CDR1 is SGHTA and CDR2 is FQGNSA in the germline V gene. The CDR3 covers 14 residues. Written as DNA, the CDR3 is TGTGCCAGTGCCCGACAGGGGCGGCCAGATACGCAGTATTTT. Encoded protein: CASARQGRPDTQYF. Using reference TRBV7-2 and TRBJ2-3 for the parts outside the CDR3, the full variable domain is GAGVSQSPSNKVTEKGKDVELRCDPISGHTALYWYRQSLGQGLEFLIYFQGNSAPDKSGLPSDRFSAERTGGSVSTLTIQRTQQEDSAVYLCASARQGRPDTQYFGPGTRLTVL.

This clonotype was counted only a few times. This chain joins TRBV2 and TRBJ2-5; possibly TRBD2 for D (5 bases). Germline-derived CDR1 and CDR2 are SNHLY and FYNNEI. The CDR3 extends over 12 amino acids. V dropped 6 bases and J dropped 3 bases, with 8 bases sitting between them. The CDR3 DNA reads as TGTGCCAGCAGGGGAGATAAAGAGACCCAGTACTTC. Its protein is CASRGDKETQYF.

This clonotype was detected many times. The chain combines TRBV6-2 or TRBV6-3 with TRBJ2-1, with D tentatively TRBD1 (6 bases). CDR1 MNHEY and CDR2 SVGEGT come from the germline V gene. The CDR3 runs 17 residues. Trimming pared 6 bases from V and 0 bases from J, leaving 18 bases between. This chain's CDR3 is CASRRDVGHLSYNEQFF. The CDR3 nucleotides read TGTGCCAGCAGGCGAGACGTGGGACACCTCTCCTACAATGAGCAGTTCTTC.

CDR3 residues: CASSLGTSGGLYNEQFF. CDR3 bases: TGTGCCAGCAGCCTCGGGACTAGCGGGGGGCTCTACAATGAGCAGTTCTTC. The chain has TRBV27 and TRBJ2-1; TRBD2 matches at 15 bases. V shed 6 bases, J shed 3 bases, and the junction held 6 bases outside the gene matches. Germline V CDR1 and CDR2: MNHEY, SMNVEV (reference sequence). This CDR3 is built from 17 residues.

This clonotype was counted between two and nine times. The V call is TRBV11-2, the J call TRBJ2-5; 11 nucleotides align to TRBD2. The junction had 3 bases not matched to a gene; V was cut back by 1 base and J by 2 bases. Germline V lookup: CDR1 SGHAT, CDR2 FQNNGV. The CDR3 contains 16 residues. The CDR3 spells CASSLGGLAVQETQYF. CDR3 in DNA: TGTGCCAGCAGCTTAGGGGGACTAGCGGTTCAAGAGACCCAGTACTTC.

This clonotype was counted at least ten times. One junction end disagrees with the germline gene, perhaps due to a read error. The V call is TRBV7-2, the J call TRBJ2-1; unclear D gene. The CDR3 totals 15 residues. Per germline, CDR1 SGHTA and CDR2 FQGNSA. The CDR3 region has the DNA TGTGCCAGCAGCCCGTCAGCCCAGTCCTTCAATGAGCAGTTCTTC. Its protein is CASSPSAQSFNEQFF.

This clonotype was picked up a small number of times. The CDR3: CASSYRDRNTEAFF. For the CDR3, the DNA is TGTGCCAGCAGCTACCGGGACAGGAACACTGAAGCTTTCTTT. This chain connects TRBV7-2 to TRBJ1-1, with 7 bases identical to TRBD1. This CDR3 has 14 residues. Trimming removed 4 bases from V and 1 base from J; junction bases left unmatched: 3. Per germline, CDR1 SGHTA and CDR2 FQGNSA.

The chain recombines TRBV12-3 or TRBV12-4 with TRBJ1-2; 8 bases agree with TRBD1. The CDR3 runs to 16 residues. V trimming: 6 bases; J trimming: 7 bases; junction bases outside the gene matches: 16. The CDR3 nucleotides are TGTGCCAGCAGCCAGCCCCTAGACAGGGGCTCATTTGGCTACACCTTC. Protein: CASSQPLDRGSFGYTF.

This clonotype was counted a few times. The V gene is TRBV15, the J gene TRBJ2-7; D is unclear. The ends were cut back, 3 bases at V and 2 bases at J, with 14 bases in the middle. The CDR3 extends over 15 amino acids. Germline CDR1 reads LNHNV; CDR2 reads YYDKDF (reference sequence). The CDR3 here is CATSRDAGFTYEQYF. The CDR3 bases are TGTGCCACCAGCAGGGACGCCGGGTTTACCTACGAGCAGTACTTC.

This clonotype has more than one count but fewer than ten. The rearrangement links TRBV18 to TRBJ1-1, with D tentatively TRBD1 (5 bases). The V end lost 2 bases, the J end lost 4 bases, and 14 bases lay between the germline ends. This CDR3 has 15 amino acids. Germline V lookup: CDR1 KGHSH, CDR2 LQKENI. CDR3 protein: CASSPTQAGGTEAFF. The CDR3 region has the DNA TGTGCCAGCTCACCAACACAGGCCGGGGGCACTGAAGCTTTCTTT. Full variable domain (remainder filled in from reference TRBV18 and TRBJ1-1): NAGVMQNPRHLVRRRGQEARLRCSPMKGHSHVYWYRQLPEEGLKFMVYLQKENIIDESGMPKERFSAEFPKEGPSILRIQQVVRGDSAAYFCASSPTQAGGTEAFFGQGTRLTVV.

There are a few counts of this clonotype. V is TRBV7-3 and J is TRBJ2-7; D might be TRBD2 (6 bases). V gave up 2 bases and J gave up 0 bases, with 14 bases separating them. In germline, CDR1 is SGHTA, CDR2 FQGTGA. The CDR3 contains 16 residues. The DNA for the CDR3 is TGTGCCAGCAGCTTAGCAGGCGGGGATTCCTCCTACGAGCAGTACTTC. Its translation is CASSLAGGDSSYEQYF.

This clonotype was found a few times. In DNA form, the CDR3 reads TGTGCCAGCAGACAAGGACCGGAGCAGTACTTC. It is translated as CASRQGPEQYF. The gene calls are TRBV2 and TRBJ2-7; D is undetermined. The CDR3 length is 11 residues. With 6 bases removed from V and 7 bases from J, the gap between germline ends came to 10 bases. The V gene's germline CDR1 is SNHLY and CDR2 FYNNEI.

This clonotype has a count of ten or more. The V and J genes are TRBV2 and TRBJ2-5; 10 nucleotides match TRBD2. This CDR3 has 12 residues. V lost 8 bases to trimming and J lost 5 bases; unmatched junction nucleotides: 2. CDR1 is SNHLY, CDR2 FYNNEI, per germline. This CDR3 is CASSTSGETQYF. CDR3 DNA: TGTGCCAGCTCGACTAGCGGGGAGACCCAGTACTTC.

The rearrangement joins TRBV7-2 to TRBJ2-7; TRBD1 agrees at 8 bases. Trimming at V came to 5 bases and at J to 7 bases, leaving 10 bases not matched to a gene. Germline loops: CDR1 SGHTA, CDR2 FQGNSA. This CDR3 has 14 residues. The CDR3 reads CASSVTTGAREQYV. DNA for the CDR3: TGTGCCAGCAGCGTTACGACAGGGGCGAGGGAGCAGTACGTC.

The chain is built from TRBV28 and TRBJ2-7, with D perhaps TRBD1 (6 bases). The germline V and J ends were trimmed by 8 bases and 3 bases, with 17 bases remaining between them. The CDR3 loop spans 14 amino acids. Per germline, CDR1 MDHEN and CDR2 SYDVKM. This CDR3 reads CASGGTGRVYEQYV. In nucleotides, the CDR3 is TGTGCCAGCGGGGGTACAGGGAGAGTCTACGAGCAGTACGTC.